Each of the 9 T cell receptor beta chains below was sequenced from the same sample in a study of shared clonotypes between healthy human individuals. Assay used: immunoSEQ multiplex PCR; TCRdb lists only in-frame clones, some missing. The sample shows more than 2 million clones, 95% of them seen only once. Material: naive CD4+ T cells sorted from blood. As for subset: CD45RA+ positively selected. The origin of the receptors is a man aged 18 to 29 in good health.

This clone was observed once. The chain couples TRBV7-3 to TRBJ2-7; D is uncertain. V lost 4 bases, J lost 3 bases, and 16 bases lay in between. The germline gives CDR1 SGHTA, CDR2 FQGTGA. This CDR3 has 15 residues. In DNA, the CDR3 is TGTGCCAGCAGCTCCGGTCTGGGCCATCACTACGAGCAGTACTTC. Translated: CASSSGLGHHYEQYF.

There are a few counts of this clone. J is TRBJ1-1 and V is TRBV5-4; 9 nucleotides agree with TRBD1. Germline V gives CDR1 SGHNT, CDR2 YYREEE (reference sequence). V shed 0 bases and J 6 bases; nucleotides not matched to a gene: 3. This CDR3 comprises 14 residues. The CDR3 protein is CASSLDRTGAEAFF. The DNA for the CDR3 is TGTGCCAGCAGCTTGGACCGGACAGGGGCTGAAGCTTTCTTT.

The rearrangement links TRBV7-9 to TRBJ2-1, with 11 bases fitting TRBD1. V lost 2 bases and J lost 8; bases outside the gene matches: 5. From germline, CDR1 is SEHNR and CDR2 FQNEAQ (reference sequence). The CDR3 is 15 residues long. The CDR3 here is CASSLLWTGGYEQFF. CDR3 sequence (DNA): TGTGCCAGCAGCTTACTTTGGACAGGGGGCTATGAGCAGTTCTTC. Based on the CDR3 plus reference TRBV7-9 and TRBJ2-1, the full variable domain is DTGVSQNPRHKITKRGQNVTFRCDPISEHNRLYWYRQTLGQGPEFLTYFQNEAQLEKSRLLSDRFSAERPKGSFSTLEIQRTEQGDSAMYLCASSLLWTGGYEQFFGPGTRLTVL.

Concerning this clone itself: The sample has other DNA sequences that encode this CDR3 too. V gene TRBV5-1 combines with J gene TRBJ1-1; D unclear. The CDR3 contains 14 residues. The V end was cut by 2 bases, the J end by 1 base, with 9 bases between. Germline values: CDR1 SGHRS, CDR2 YFSETQ. CDR3 in DNA: TGCGCCAGCAGCTTAGATGGGAAGAACACTGAAGCTTTCTTT. Protein sequence: CASSLDGKNTEAFF.

The CDR3 spells CASSFWVSPLHF. Written as DNA, the CDR3 is TGTGCCAGCAGCTTTTGGGTTTCACCCCTCCACTTT. V and J are TRBV28 and TRBJ1-6, with D hard to call. V lost 6 bases and J lost 9, with 9 bases in between. Germline V gene data show CDR1 as MDHEN and CDR2 as SYDVKM. The CDR3 covers 12 residues.

CDR3 DNA sequence: TGTGCCAGCAGCCCGCCCGGTATAAGCAATCAGCCCCAGCATTTT. Its translation is CASSPPGISNQPQHF. The chain uses TRBV7-8 and TRBJ1-5; no firm D call. V was cut by 5 bases and J by 1 base, with 12 bases left in between. The CDR3 is made up of 15 amino acids. Germline assignment: CDR1 SGHVS and CDR2 FQNEAQ.

V and J are TRBV30 and TRBJ2-7, with a possible D match to TRBD2 (5 bases). The V and J ends lost 2 bases and 9 bases respectively, with 20 bases between them. There are 14 residues in the CDR3. CDR1 GTSNPN and CDR2 SVGIG come from the germline V gene (reference sequence). The CDR3 protein is CAWSRQSAGLGQYF. The DNA of the CDR3 is TGTGCCTGGAGTCGACAATCCGCGGGTTTGGGGCAGTACTTC.

This clone has just one count. The chain is built from TRBV10-3 and TRBJ2-3; D unresolved. V was cut by 6 bases and J by 2 bases, with 15 bases left in between. This CDR3 region has 15 residues. Germline values: CDR1 ENHRY, CDR2 SYGVKD. The CDR3 nucleotides read TGTGCCATCAGCCAAGATCTTAATCCCACAGATACGCAGTATTTT. Encoded protein: CAISQDLNPTDTQYF.

This chain uses TRBV2 with TRBJ2-1, with TRBD2 identical over 9 bases. The CDR3 is 15 residues long. Germline V gene lookup returns CDR1 SNHLY and CDR2 FYNNEI. The V and J ends lost 3 bases and 7 bases, in that order; junction bases with no gene match: 7. The CDR3 here is CASSDFGGRGNEQFF. The CDR3, as DNA: TGTGCCAGCAGTGATTTTGGCGGGAGGGGTAATGAGCAGTTCTTC.